The source of this TCR beta chain is a study of Graves' ophthalmopathy and Graves' hyperthyroidism. This clonotype occurred many times. The CDR3 runs to 15 residues. The V gene end was trimmed by 3 bases and the J gene end by 0 bases; junction bases not matched to a gene: 2. Germline-derived CDR1 and CDR2 are GTSNPN and SVGIG (reference sequence). RNA transcripts provided the template for amplifying TCR beta CDR3 regions. In the first round, RT-PCR was carried out with HTBI primers, and a multiplex PCR formed the second round. TCRdb fed the multiplex PCR reads into MiXCR, producing one record per CDR3 protein. The table lists 400,000 to 500,000 distinct CDR3 sequences, more than 20% of them singletons.

The genes are TRBV30 and TRBJ2-2; 9 bases fit TRBD1. The origin of this receptor is a woman under 30 with stable Graves' hyperthyroidism. The specimen sequenced was peripheral blood. The chain's CDR3 is CAWSRDRANTGELFF. The CDR3 DNA follows: TGTGCCTGGAGCAGGGACAGGGCGAACACCGGGGAGCTGTTTTTT.